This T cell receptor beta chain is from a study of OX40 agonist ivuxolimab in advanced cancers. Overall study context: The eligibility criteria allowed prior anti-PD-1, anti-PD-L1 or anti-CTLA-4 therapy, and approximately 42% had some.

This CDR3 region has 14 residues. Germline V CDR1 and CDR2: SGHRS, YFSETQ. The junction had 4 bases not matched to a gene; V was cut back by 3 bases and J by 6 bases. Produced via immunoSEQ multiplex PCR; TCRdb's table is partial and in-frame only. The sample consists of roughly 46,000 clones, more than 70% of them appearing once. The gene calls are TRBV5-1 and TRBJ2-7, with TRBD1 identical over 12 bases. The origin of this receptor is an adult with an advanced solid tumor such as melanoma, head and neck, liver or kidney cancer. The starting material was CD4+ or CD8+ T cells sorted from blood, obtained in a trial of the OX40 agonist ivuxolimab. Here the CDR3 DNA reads TGCGCCAGCAGCTCGGGACAGGGGGCATCCGAGCAGTACTTC. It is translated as CASSSGQGASEQYF.